This T cell receptor beta chain emerged from a study of blood T cell repertoires in COVID-19. Whole-study context: Researchers got acute and convalescent COVID-19 samples from the United States, Italy and Spain. From T cells, B-cell-depleted T cells, or PBMCs came the material, which was cDNA or gDNA.

Seattle patients were enrolled during active infection and followed longitudinally. Source study methods: Amplified reference gene primers provided the basis for estimating nucleated cell counts. Libraries were prepared by immunoSEQ multiplex PCR; TCRdb keeps only in-frame clonotypes and omits some of them. V, J and clone size are those of that table, while D and trimming were read from the DNA. Among around 260,000 clones listed, about 88% were seen once. The CDR3 sequence is 17 residues long. CDR1 is KGHDR and CDR2 is SFDVKD in the germline V gene. Unmatched junction bases numbered 11, after V lost 4 bases and J lost 6 bases.

The sequence derives from a woman aged 55-69 years with COVID-19, enrolled during active disease. Sequenced material: peripheral blood. The J gene is TRBJ2-3, the V gene TRBV24-1; TRBD2 aligns across 11 bases. CDR3 coding DNA: TGTGCCACCAGTGAACCGGTAGCGGGAGGGGGTATTGATACGCAGTATTTT. It translates to CATSEPVAGGGIDTQYF.